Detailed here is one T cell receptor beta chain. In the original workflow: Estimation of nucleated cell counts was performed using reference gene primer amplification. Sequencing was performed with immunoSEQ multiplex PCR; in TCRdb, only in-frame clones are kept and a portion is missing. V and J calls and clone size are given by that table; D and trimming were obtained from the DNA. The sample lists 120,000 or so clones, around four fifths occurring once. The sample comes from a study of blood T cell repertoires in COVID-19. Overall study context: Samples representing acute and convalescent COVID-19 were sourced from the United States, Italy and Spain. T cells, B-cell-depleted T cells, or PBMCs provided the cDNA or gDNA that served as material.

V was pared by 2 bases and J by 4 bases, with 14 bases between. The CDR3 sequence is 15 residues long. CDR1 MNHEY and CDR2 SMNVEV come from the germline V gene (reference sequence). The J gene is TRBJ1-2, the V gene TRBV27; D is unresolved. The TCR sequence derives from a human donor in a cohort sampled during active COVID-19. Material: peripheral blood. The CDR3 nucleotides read TGTGCCAGCAGTTTAACACTAGGTTTGGGCTATGGCTACACCTTC. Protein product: CASSLTLGLGYGYTF.